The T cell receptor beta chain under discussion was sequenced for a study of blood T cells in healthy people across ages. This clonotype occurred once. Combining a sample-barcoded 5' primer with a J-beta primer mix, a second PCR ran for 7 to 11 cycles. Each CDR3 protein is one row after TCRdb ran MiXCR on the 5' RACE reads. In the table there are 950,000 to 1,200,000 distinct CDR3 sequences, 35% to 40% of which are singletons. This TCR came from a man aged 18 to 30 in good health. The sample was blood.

The CDR3 DNA follows: TGTGCCTGGAGTGTAGTCACAGCACTTAGGGAAGCCTACACCTTC. Its translation is CAWSVVTALREAYTF. The V gene is TRBV30, the J gene TRBJ1-2; D gene unclear. The CDR3 length is 15 residues. V was cut by 0 bases and J by 10 bases, with 21 bases left in between. The germline V gene has CDR1 GTSNPN and CDR2 SVGIG (reference sequence).